These 30 T cell receptor beta chains originate from one sample sequenced in a study of neurological immune-mediated disorders. TCRdb recomputed calls from the 5' RACE reads with MiXCR, one row per CDR3 protein. Of 30,000 to 45,000 distinct CDR3 sequences in the sample, 4.8% were seen once. Sequences were obtained from CD4+ T cells from blood. The receptors were sampled from a man aged 18 to 29 in good health.

This clonotype was detected ten times or more. The chain joins TRBV7-2 to TRBJ2-1, with 13 bases that match TRBD2. Germline values: CDR1 SGHTA, CDR2 FQGNSA. CDR3 length equals 16 residues. Trimming cost V 4 bases and J 5 bases; bases outside gene matches: 5. The CDR3 DNA reads TGTGCCAGCAGCTCGGGACTAGCGGGGACTAACAATGAGCAGTTCTTC. The encoded protein is CASSSGLAGTNNEQFF.

This clonotype has at least ten counts. V gene TRBV7-2 combines with J gene TRBJ2-5; 14 nucleotides align to TRBD2. V shed 3 bases, J shed 2 bases, and the junction held 2 bases outside the gene matches. In germline, CDR1 is SGHTA, CDR2 FQGNSA. The CDR3 spans 16 residues. CDR3 coding DNA: TGTGCCAGCAGCTTGGGACTAGCGGGGGAACAAGAGACCCAGTACTTC. It is translated as CASSLGLAGEQETQYF.

This clonotype was seen at least ten times. This chain joins TRBV6-6 and TRBJ1-5; D unresolved. This CDR3 region has 15 residues. Germline lookup yields CDR1 MNHNY and CDR2 SVGAGI (reference sequence). Trimming cost V 2 bases and J 9 bases, with 17 bases left between them. CDR3 amino acids: CASSYGNIRGPPQHF. The CDR3, as DNA: TGTGCCAGCAGTTACGGCAACATCCGGGGTCCGCCCCAGCATTTT.

This clonotype was counted ten times or more. The J gene is TRBJ2-3, the V gene TRBV20-1; no clear D. The CDR3 runs 12 residues. Germline V gene lookup returns CDR1 DFQATT and CDR2 SNEGSKA (reference sequence). V was shortened by 3 bases and J by 0 bases, with 4 bases between the two germline ends. CDR3 nucleotides: TGCAGTGCTAGCGGGAGCACAGATACGCAGTATTTT. It codes for CSASGSTDTQYF.

The table lists this clonotype with many counts. The chain joins TRBV20-1 to TRBJ1-2, with D tentatively TRBD1 (6 bases). The V end was cut by 3 bases, the J end by 7 bases, with 18 bases between. The germline V gene encodes CDR1 DFQATT and CDR2 SNEGSKA (reference sequence). The CDR3 is 14 amino acids. Here the CDR3 DNA reads TGCAGTGCTAGGAGGGACATCGGGACCCTTGGCTACACCTTC. Translation gives CSARRDIGTLGYTF.

In its sample, this clonotype was seen many times. The chain has TRBV5-1 and TRBJ1-1; D is possibly TRBD1 (5 bases). Looked up from germline, CDR1 is SGHRS and CDR2 is YFSETQ. The CDR3 has 13 residues. The V and J ends lost 4 bases and 1 base respectively, with 8 bases between them. CDR3: CASSHGQNTEAFF. In DNA form, the CDR3 reads TGCGCCAGCAGCCACGGACAGAACACTGAAGCTTTCTTT.

This clonotype occurred many times. The chain couples TRBV2 to TRBJ2-2; a weak D match, TRBD2 (6 bases). The CDR3 extends over 16 amino acids. The germline V gene encodes CDR1 SNHLY and CDR2 FYNNEI. V was pared by 2 bases and J by 5 bases, with 15 bases between. The DNA for the CDR3 is TGTGCCAGCAGTGAATTGGGTATAGGAGGGACCGGGGAGCTGTTTTTT. Residues: CASSELGIGGTGELFF.

This clonotype was seen repeatedly, ten times or more. The chain uses TRBV6-1 and TRBJ2-1; 9 bases are shared with TRBD1. Germline lookup yields CDR1 MNHNS and CDR2 SASEGT. The CDR3 is made up of 15 amino acids. V lost 4 bases to trimming and J lost 4 bases; unmatched junction nucleotides: 5. The CDR3 reads CASSGGQGSYNEQFF. The CDR3 region has the DNA TGTGCCAGCAGTGGGGGACAGGGAAGTTACAATGAGCAGTTCTTC.

There are many counts of this clonotype. The chain joins TRBV30 to TRBJ1-6; D ambiguous. Between the trimmed V and J ends, which lost 0 bases and 0 bases, there was a span of 9 bases. CDR3 length: 16 amino acids. Germline assignment: CDR1 GTSNPN and CDR2 SVGIG (reference sequence). CDR3 in amino acids: CAWSVSSSSYNSPLHF. Written as DNA, the CDR3 is TGTGCCTGGAGTGTGAGCAGTAGCTCCTATAATTCACCCCTCCACTTT.

This clonotype was picked up many times. This chain uses TRBV20-1 with TRBJ2-5, with 12 bases identical to TRBD2. The length of the CDR3 is 16 residues. Germline lookup yields CDR1 DFQATT and CDR2 SNEGSKA (reference sequence). J lost 5 bases, V lost 0 bases, and 7 bases had no gene match. This CDR3 is CSARDPLAGGRETQYF. DNA of the CDR3: TGCAGTGCTAGAGATCCCCTAGCGGGGGGGCGGGAGACCCAGTACTTC.

This clonotype showed up many times. CDR3 residues: CASSNLIPWEGVSTEAFF. The CDR3 nucleotides are TGTGCCAGCAGCAATTTAATACCCTGGGAAGGGGTAAGCACTGAAGCTTTCTTT. V usage is TRBV27 and J usage is TRBJ1-1; tentative D call: TRBD1 (5 bases). CDR3 length: 18 amino acids. Germline V CDR1 and CDR2: MNHEY, SMNVEV (reference sequence). Trimming took 6 bases from V and 4 from J, leaving 27 bases between them.

This clonotype was recorded many times. The V gene is TRBV11-2, the J gene TRBJ1-2; 7 nucleotides align to TRBD1. V lost 3 bases and J lost 6; bases outside the gene matches: 7. CDR1 is SGHAT, CDR2 FQNNGV, per germline. CDR3 size: 14 residues. The CDR3 nucleotides read TGTGCCAGCAGCTTTCTACAGGGGAAAGATGGCTACACCTTC. Translated: CASSFLQGKDGYTF.

This clonotype appeared many times. V and J are TRBV7-2 and TRBJ2-7; D might be TRBD2 (5 bases). In germline, CDR1 is SGHTA, CDR2 FQGNSA. Between the trimmed V and J ends, which lost 1 base and 7 bases, there was a span of 8 bases. The CDR3 spans 12 residues. The CDR3 bases are TGTGCCAGCAGCTTAGATACGGGAGAGCAGTACTTC. It encodes CASSLDTGEQYF.

This clonotype was counted at least ten times. The J gene is TRBJ2-2, the V gene TRBV4-2; either TRBD1 or TRBD2 may supply D (7 bases each). Trimming took off 0 bases at V and 6 bases at J, with 17 bases between the two ends. CDR3 length equals 17 residues. The germline V gene has CDR1 LGHNA and CDR2 YNFKEQ. The CDR3 reads CASSQEGTAGRAGELFF. CDR3 nucleotide sequence: TGTGCCAGCAGCCAAGAAGGGACAGCGGGGCGGGCCGGGGAGCTGTTTTTT.

This clonotype has a count of ten or more. The V call is TRBV11-1, the J call TRBJ1-6, with no clear D. Germline V gives CDR1 SGHAT, CDR2 FQDESV (reference sequence). This CDR3 is built from 11 residues. V dropped 5 bases and J dropped 8 bases, with 4 bases sitting between them. In DNA, the CDR3 is TGTGCCAGCAGCGGCTATTCACCCCTCCACTTT. Translation: CASSGYSPLHF.

To note about this clonotype: One junction end does not reproduce the germline sequence, and a read error may be involved. The chain is built from TRBV5-8 and TRBJ2-2; 12 bases fit TRBD2. CDR1 is SGHTS and CDR2 is YDEGEE in the germline V gene. There are 16 residues in the CDR3. The CDR3 region is CASSWTSGEYNGELFF. The CDR3 nucleotides read TGTGCCAGCAGCTGGACTAGCGGGGAATATAACGGGGAGCTTTTTTTT.

This clonotype was seen repeatedly, ten times or more. CDR3 nucleotides: TGTGCCAGCAGCCCCCGCGGTTCGGCTAGCGGGGGACTAGCCAAAAACATTCAGTACTTC. Its protein product is CASSPRGSASGGLAKNIQYF. V gene TRBV3-1 combines with J gene TRBJ2-4; 10 bases match TRBD2. J was trimmed by 0 bases and V by 4 bases; bases with no gene match: 15. The length of the CDR3 is 20 residues. Germline CDR1 LGHDT, CDR2 YNNKEL (reference sequence).

There are many counts of this clonotype. V and J are TRBV25-1 and TRBJ2-5; D is uncertain. Trimming removed 1 base at V and 5 bases at J, with 17 bases between. This CDR3 contains 16 residues. Per the germline V gene, CDR1 is MGHDK and CDR2 is SYGVNS. CDR3 amino acids: CASSESWVGRRETQYF. CDR3 coding DNA: TGTGCCAGCAGTGAATCGTGGGTCGGACGGCGGGAGACCCAGTACTTC.

This clonotype has at least ten counts. V usage is TRBV7-2 and J usage is TRBJ2-7, with D perhaps TRBD1 or TRBD2 (5 bases each). Germline V gives CDR1 SGHTA, CDR2 FQGNSA. Trimming took off 1 base at V and 8 bases at J, with 15 bases between the two ends. The CDR3 runs 14 residues. In DNA, the CDR3 is TGTGCCAGCAGCTTAGGGGGGACGGCTAACAAGCAGTACTTC. Protein sequence: CASSLGGTANKQYF.

This clonotype appeared many times. V is TRBV7-2 and J is TRBJ1-6; D is perhaps TRBD1 (6 bases). Germline CDR1 SGHTA, CDR2 FQGNSA. This CDR3 is built from 15 residues. The V end was cut by 5 bases, the J end by 4 bases, with 12 bases between. CDR3 bases: TGTGCCAGCAGCGTGGGGGCAGATTATAATTCACCCCTCCACTTT. It encodes CASSVGADYNSPLHF.

This clonotype was detected many times. The chain links TRBV12-3 or TRBV12-4 to TRBJ2-2, with 7 bases that match TRBD2. V lost 10 bases, J lost 0 bases, and 5 bases stayed unmatched. This CDR3 spans 14 amino acids. Here the CDR3 DNA reads TGTGCCACCCGCGGGAGCGCGAACACCGGGGAGCTGTTTTTT. Translated: CATRGSANTGELFF.

This clonotype was found many times. The chain has TRBV27 and TRBJ1-2, with no clear D. V dropped 8 bases and J dropped 4 bases, with 17 bases sitting between them. The germline CDR1 and CDR2 sequences are MNHEY and SMNVEV (reference sequence). The CDR3 length is 14 residues. CDR3 sequence reads: CASGWHRVAYGYTF. In DNA, the CDR3 is TGTGCCAGCGGATGGCATAGGGTGGCCTATGGCTACACCTTC.

This clonotype has at least ten counts. The J gene is TRBJ1-5, the V gene TRBV27; D uncertain. Germline-derived CDR1 and CDR2 are MNHEY and SMNVEV (reference sequence). The CDR3 extends over 16 amino acids. The germline V and J ends were trimmed by 0 bases and 3 bases, with 12 bases remaining between them. CDR3 amino acids: CASSLSQRAPNQPQHF. The CDR3 coding sequence is TGTGCCAGCAGTTTATCGCAGAGGGCCCCCAATCAGCCCCAGCATTTT.

This clonotype occurred many times. J is TRBJ1-1 and V is TRBV6-6; 8 nucleotides agree with TRBD1. This CDR3 has 16 amino acids. V lost 6 bases to trimming and J lost 3 bases; unmatched junction nucleotides: 12. Per germline, CDR1 MNHNY and CDR2 SVGAGI (reference sequence). The CDR3 loop is CASSLIQGAGDTEAFF. The CDR3 coding sequence is TGTGCCAGCAGCTTGATCCAGGGGGCGGGGGACACTGAAGCTTTCTTT.

This clonotype was seen many times. CDR3 in DNA: TGCAGTGCTATTGGACAGCGGCCCGAGAAACTGTTTTTT. Its translation: CSAIGQRPEKLFF. The gene calls are TRBV20-1 and TRBJ1-4, with D perhaps TRBD1 (6 bases). The CDR3 totals 13 residues. Germline-derived CDR1 and CDR2 are DFQATT and SNEGSKA (reference sequence). V lost 4 bases to trimming and J lost 11 bases, with 17 bases between them.

This clonotype appeared many times. The V call is TRBV11-2, the J call TRBJ1-1; D is possibly TRBD1 (6 bases). V was cut by 3 bases and J by 1 base, with 15 bases left in between. Germline values: CDR1 SGHAT, CDR2 FQNNGV. The CDR3 contains 16 residues. The CDR3 DNA reads TGTGCCAGCAGCTTGCGGTGGACAGTTAAGAACACTGAAGCTTTCTTT. It specifies CASSLRWTVKNTEAFF. The whole variable domain, filled in from reference TRBV11-2 and TRBJ1-1, reads EAGVAQSPRYKIIEKRQSVAFWCNPISGHATLYWYQQILGQGPKLLIQFQNNGVVDDSQLPKDRFSAERLKGVDSTLKIQPAKLEDSAVYLCASSLRWTVKNTEAFFGQGTRLTVV.

This clonotype showed up many times. The rearrangement joins TRBV5-5 to TRBJ2-3; 9 nucleotides line up with TRBD2. J lost 6 bases, V lost 3 bases, and 8 bases had no gene match. CDR1 SGHKS and CDR2 YYEKEE come from the germline V gene (reference sequence). The CDR3 loop spans 15 amino acids. This CDR3 is CASSSWGGGADTQYF. CDR3 DNA sequence: TGTGCCAGCAGCTCCTGGGGCGGGGGGGCGGATACGCAGTATTTT.

In this sample, this clonotype turned up many times. This sequence joins TRBV7-2 and TRBJ2-7; 9 nucleotides align to TRBD1. This CDR3 comprises 15 residues. V was clipped by 3 bases and J by 1 base; unmatched bases: 4. Germline V gene data show CDR1 as SGHTA and CDR2 as FQGNSA. CDR3 sequence: CASSFTGTGSYEQYF. In DNA form, the CDR3 reads TGTGCCAGCAGCTTTACCGGGACAGGGTCCTACGAGCAGTACTTC. The whole variable domain, remainder taken from reference TRBV7-2 and TRBJ2-7, is GAGVSQSPSNKVTEKGKDVELRCDPISGHTALYWYRQSLGQGLEFLIYFQGNSAPDKSGLPSDRFSAERTGGSVSTLTIQRTQQEDSAVYLCASSFTGTGSYEQYFGPGTRLTVT.

This clonotype was seen repeatedly, ten times or more. V usage is TRBV3-1 and J usage is TRBJ1-1; a weak D match, TRBD1 (5 bases). The germline gives CDR1 LGHDT, CDR2 YNNKEL (reference sequence). The CDR3 is 15 amino acids. Trimming left V 4 bases short and J 0 bases short, with 12 bases between. CDR3 DNA sequence: TGTGCCAGCAGCCCGTACGGCAGGGTGAACACTGAAGCTTTCTTT. Translated: CASSPYGRVNTEAFF.

This clonotype was counted a few times. The chain is built from TRBV7-8 and TRBJ2-3, with 7 bases fitting TRBD2. Germline values: CDR1 SGHVS, CDR2 FQNEAQ. J lost 4 bases, V lost 5 bases, and 9 bases had no gene match. This CDR3 is 15 amino acids long. CDR3 bases: TGTGCCAGCAGCCCCTGGGAGGGAAAAGCAGATACGCAGTATTTT. Residues: CASSPWEGKADTQYF.